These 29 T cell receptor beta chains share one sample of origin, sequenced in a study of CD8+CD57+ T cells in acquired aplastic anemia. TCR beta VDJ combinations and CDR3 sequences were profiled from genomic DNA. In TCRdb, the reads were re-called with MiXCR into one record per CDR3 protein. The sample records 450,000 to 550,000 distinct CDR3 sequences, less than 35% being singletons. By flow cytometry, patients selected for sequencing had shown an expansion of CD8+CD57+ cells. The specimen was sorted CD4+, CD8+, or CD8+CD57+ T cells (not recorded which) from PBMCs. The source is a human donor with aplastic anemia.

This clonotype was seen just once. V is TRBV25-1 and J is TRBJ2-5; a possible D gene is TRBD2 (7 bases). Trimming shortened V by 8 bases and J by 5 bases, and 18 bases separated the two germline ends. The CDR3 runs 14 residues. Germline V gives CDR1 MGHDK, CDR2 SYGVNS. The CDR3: CASSLRGGKETQYF. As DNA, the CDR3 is TGTGCCAGCTCCCTTAGGGGGGGAAAGGAGACCCAGTACTTC.

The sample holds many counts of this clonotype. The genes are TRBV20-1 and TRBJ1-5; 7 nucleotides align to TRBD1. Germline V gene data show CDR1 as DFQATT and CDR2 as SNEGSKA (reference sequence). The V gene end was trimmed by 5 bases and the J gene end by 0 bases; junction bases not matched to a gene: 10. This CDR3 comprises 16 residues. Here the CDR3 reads CSASTGTAYSNQPQHF. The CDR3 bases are TGCAGTGCTTCCACCGGGACAGCCTATAGCAATCAGCCCCAGCATTTT.

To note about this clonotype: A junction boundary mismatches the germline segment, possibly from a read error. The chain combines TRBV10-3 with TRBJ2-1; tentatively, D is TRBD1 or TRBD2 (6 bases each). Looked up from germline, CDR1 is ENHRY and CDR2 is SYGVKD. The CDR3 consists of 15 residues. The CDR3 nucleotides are TGTGCCAGCAGTTACTCGGGGGCCTCTTGGGATGAGCAGTTCTTC. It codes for CASSYSGASWDEQFF.

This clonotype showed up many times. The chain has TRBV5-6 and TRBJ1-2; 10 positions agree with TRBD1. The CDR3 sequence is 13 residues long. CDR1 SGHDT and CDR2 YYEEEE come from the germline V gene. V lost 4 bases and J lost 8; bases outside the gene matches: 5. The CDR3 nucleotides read TGTGCCAGCAGCCGGGACAGGGGATACGGCTACACCTTC. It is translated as CASSRDRGYGYTF.

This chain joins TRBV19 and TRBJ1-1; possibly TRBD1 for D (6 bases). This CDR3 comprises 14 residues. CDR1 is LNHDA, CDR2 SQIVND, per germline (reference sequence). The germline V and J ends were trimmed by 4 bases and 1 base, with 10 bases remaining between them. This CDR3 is CASSRRGTNTEAFF. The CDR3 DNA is TGTGCCAGTAGTAGGAGGGGGACGAACACTGAAGCTTTCTTT.

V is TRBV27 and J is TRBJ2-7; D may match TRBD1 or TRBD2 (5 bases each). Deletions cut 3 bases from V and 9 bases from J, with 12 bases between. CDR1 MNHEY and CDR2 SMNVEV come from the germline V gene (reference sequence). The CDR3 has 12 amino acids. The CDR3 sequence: CASSFPDGGQYF. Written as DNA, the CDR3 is TGTGCCAGCAGTTTCCCTGATGGGGGGCAGTACTTC.

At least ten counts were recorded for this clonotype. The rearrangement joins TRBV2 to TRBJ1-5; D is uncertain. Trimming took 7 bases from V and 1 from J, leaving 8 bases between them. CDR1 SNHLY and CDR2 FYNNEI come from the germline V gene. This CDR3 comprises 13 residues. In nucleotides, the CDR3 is TGTGCCAGCACTCGGGGAAGCAATCAGCCCCAGCATTTT. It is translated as CASTRGSNQPQHF.

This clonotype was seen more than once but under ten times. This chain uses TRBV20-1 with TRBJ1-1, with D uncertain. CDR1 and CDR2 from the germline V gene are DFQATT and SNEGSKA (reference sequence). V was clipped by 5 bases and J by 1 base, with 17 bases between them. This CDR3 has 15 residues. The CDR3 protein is CSAEPNLGQNTEAFF. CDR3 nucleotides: TGCAGTGCTGAACCCAATCTTGGCCAGAACACTGAAGCTTTCTTT.

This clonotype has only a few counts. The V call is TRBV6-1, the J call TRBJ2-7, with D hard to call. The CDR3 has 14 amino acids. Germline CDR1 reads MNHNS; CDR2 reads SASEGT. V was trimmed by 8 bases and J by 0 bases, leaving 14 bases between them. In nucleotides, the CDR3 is TGTGCCAGCTATTCGGACCTCCGCTCCTACGAGCAGTACTTC. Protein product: CASYSDLRSYEQYF.

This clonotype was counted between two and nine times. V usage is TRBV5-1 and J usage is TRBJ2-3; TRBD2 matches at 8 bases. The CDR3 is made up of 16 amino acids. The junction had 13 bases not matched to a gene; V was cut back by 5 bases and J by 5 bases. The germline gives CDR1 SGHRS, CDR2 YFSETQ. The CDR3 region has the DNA TGCGCCAGCAGTCAATGGGGAGCGGGAGTGGAAGATACGCAGTATTTT. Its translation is CASSQWGAGVEDTQYF.

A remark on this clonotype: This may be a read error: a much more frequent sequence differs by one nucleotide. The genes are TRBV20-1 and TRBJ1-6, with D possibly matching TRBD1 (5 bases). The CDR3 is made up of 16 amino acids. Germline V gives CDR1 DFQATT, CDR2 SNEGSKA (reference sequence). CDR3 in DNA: TGCGGTGCTAGAGAGGCGGGACGGATACATAATTCACCCCTCCACTTT. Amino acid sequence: CGAREAGRIHNSPLHF.

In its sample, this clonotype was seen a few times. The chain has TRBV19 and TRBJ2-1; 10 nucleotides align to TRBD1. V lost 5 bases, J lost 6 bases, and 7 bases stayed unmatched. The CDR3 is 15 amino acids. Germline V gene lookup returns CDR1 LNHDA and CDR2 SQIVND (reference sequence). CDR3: CASSLRTGGRNEQFF. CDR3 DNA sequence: TGTGCCAGTAGTCTGCGGACAGGGGGACGCAATGAGCAGTTCTTC.

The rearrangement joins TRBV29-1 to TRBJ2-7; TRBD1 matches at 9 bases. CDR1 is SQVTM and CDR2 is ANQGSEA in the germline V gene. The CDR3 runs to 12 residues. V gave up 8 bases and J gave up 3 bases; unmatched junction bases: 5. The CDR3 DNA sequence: TGCAGCAGCCGGACAGGGGACTACGAGCAGTACTTC. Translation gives CSSRTGDYEQYF.

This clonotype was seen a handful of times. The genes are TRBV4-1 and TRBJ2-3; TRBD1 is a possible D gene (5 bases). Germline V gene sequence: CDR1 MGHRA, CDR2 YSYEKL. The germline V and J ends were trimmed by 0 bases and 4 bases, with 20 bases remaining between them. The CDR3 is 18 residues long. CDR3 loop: CASSQDRQGSIVADTQYF. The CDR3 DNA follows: TGCGCCAGCAGCCAAGATCGGCAGGGCAGTATCGTGGCAGATACGCAGTATTTT.

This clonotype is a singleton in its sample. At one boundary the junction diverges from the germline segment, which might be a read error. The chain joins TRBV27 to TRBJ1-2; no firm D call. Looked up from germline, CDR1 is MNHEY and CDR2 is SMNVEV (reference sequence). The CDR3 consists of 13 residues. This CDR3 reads CASSLEANHGYTF. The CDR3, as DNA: TGTGCCAGCAGTTTGGAGGCTAACCATGGCTACACCTTC.

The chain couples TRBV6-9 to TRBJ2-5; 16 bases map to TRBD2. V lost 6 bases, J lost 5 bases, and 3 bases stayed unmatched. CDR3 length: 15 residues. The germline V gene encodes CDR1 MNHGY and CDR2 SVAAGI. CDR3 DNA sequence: TGTGCCAGCAGACAGGGACTAGCGGGAGGGGAGACCCAGTACTTC. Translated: CASRQGLAGGETQYF.

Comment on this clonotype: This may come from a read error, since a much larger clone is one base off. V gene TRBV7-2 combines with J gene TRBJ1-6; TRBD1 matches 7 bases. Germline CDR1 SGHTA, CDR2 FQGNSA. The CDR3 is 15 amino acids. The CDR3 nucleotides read TGTGCCGGCAGCCGGCGACAGGGAAGCGGTTCACCCCTCCACTTT. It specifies CAGSRRQGSGSPLHF.

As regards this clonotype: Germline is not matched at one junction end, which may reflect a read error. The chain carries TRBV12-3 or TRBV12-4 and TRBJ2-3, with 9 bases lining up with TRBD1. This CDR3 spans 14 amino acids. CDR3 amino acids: CASSWDRVPDAQYF. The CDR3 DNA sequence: TGTGCCAGCAGTTGGGACAGGGTTCCAGATGCGCAGTATTTT.

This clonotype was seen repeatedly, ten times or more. The CDR3 spells CATSVDLAGGQFF. In DNA, the CDR3 is TGTGCCACCAGTGTCGATCTAGCGGGGGGGCAGTTCTTC. The V and J genes are TRBV24-1 and TRBJ2-1; 11 bases line up with TRBD2. CDR3 length: 13 residues. Trimming cost V 5 bases and J 12 bases; bases outside gene matches: 5. CDR1 and CDR2 from the germline V gene are KGHDR and SFDVKD.

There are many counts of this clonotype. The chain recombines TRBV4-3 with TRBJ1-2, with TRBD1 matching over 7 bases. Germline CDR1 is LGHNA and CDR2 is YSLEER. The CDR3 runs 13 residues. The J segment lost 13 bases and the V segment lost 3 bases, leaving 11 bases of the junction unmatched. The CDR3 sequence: CASSQTGQDFITF. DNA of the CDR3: TGCGCCAGCAGCCAGACCGGACAGGATTTTATCACCTTC.

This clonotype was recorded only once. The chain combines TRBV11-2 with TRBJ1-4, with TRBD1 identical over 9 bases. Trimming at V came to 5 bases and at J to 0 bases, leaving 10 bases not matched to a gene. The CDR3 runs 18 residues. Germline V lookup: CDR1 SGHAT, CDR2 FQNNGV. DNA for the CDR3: TGTGCCAGCAGCCGTGGACAGGGGAGGTTTACAACTAATGAAAAACTGTTTTTT. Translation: CASSRGQGRFTTNEKLFF. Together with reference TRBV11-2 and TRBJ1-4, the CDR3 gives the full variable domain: EAGVAQSPRYKIIEKRQSVAFWCNPISGHATLYWYQQILGQGPKLLIQFQNNGVVDDSQLPKDRFSAERLKGVDSTLKIQPAKLEDSAVYLCASSRGQGRFTTNEKLFFGSGTQLSVL.

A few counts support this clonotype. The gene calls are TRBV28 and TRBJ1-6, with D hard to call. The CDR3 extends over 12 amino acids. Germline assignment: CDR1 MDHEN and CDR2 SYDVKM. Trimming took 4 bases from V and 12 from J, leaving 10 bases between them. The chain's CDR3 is CASSSGVRPLHF. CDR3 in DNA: TGTGCCAGCAGTTCTGGCGTGCGACCCCTCCACTTT.

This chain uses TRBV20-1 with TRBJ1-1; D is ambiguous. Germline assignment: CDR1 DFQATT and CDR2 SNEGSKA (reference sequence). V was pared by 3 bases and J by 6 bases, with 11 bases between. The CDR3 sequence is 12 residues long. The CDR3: CSASSPVPEAFF. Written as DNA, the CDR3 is TGCAGTGCTAGCTCTCCAGTCCCTGAAGCTTTCTTT.

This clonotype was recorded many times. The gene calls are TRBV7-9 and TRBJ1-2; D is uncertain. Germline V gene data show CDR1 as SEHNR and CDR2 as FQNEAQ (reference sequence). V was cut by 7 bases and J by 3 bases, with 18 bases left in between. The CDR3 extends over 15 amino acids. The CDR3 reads CASNLGLLIYYGYTF. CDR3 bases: TGTGCCAGCAATCTCGGGTTGCTAATTTACTATGGCTACACCTTC.

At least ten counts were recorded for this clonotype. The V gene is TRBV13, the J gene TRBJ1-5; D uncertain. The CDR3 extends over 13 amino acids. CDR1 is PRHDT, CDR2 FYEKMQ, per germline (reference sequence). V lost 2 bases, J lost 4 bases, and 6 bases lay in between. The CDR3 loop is CASSLQVNQPQHF. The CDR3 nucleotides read TGTGCCAGCAGCTTACAGGTGAATCAGCCCCAGCATTTT.

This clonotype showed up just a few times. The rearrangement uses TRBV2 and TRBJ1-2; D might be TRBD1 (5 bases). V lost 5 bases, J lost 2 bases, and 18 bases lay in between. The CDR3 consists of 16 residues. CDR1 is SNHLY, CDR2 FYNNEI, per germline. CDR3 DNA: TGTGCCAGCAGTTATATTGCAGGCCGGACAAACTATGGCTACACCTTC. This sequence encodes CASSYIAGRTNYGYTF.

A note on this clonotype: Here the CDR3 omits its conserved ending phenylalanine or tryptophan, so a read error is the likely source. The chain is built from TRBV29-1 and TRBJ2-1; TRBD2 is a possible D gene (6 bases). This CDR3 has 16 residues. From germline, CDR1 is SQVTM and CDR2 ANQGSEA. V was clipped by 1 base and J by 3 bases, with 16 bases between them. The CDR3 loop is CSVEGGAGTVYNEQFL. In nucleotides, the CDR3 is TGCAGCGTTGAAGGCGGGGCAGGCACCGTCTACAATGAGCAGTTCCTC.

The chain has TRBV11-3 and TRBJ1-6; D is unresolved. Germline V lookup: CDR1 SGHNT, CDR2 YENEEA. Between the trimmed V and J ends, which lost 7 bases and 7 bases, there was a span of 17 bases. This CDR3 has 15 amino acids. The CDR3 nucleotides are TGTGCCAGCACCCCGCCCTGGGGTGAGAATTCACCCCTCCACTTT. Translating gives CASTPPWGENSPLHF.

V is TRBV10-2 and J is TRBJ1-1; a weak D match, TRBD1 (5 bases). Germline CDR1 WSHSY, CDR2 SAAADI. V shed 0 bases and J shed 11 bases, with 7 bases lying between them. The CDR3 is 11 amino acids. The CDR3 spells CASSESGDAFF. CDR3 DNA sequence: TGCGCCAGCAGTGAGTCAGGGGATGCTTTCTTT.